The rows below give T cell receptor beta chains drawn from one sample of a study of T cell repertoires in cytomegalovirus infection. Antigen specificity for these receptors is unknown. TCRdb reprocessed the reads via MiXCR and lists one record per CDR3 protein. The repertoire holds 700,000 to 850,000 distinct CDR3 sequences, approximately 29% seen once, with 12% in the top ten. This sample comprised cultured CD8+ T cells from PBMCs, obtained from culture after CMV antigen stimulation. The receptors come from a human donor in good health (CMV status not recorded). Some clones in this sample may be carry-over from other donors' samples. Both conserved end residues are part of each CDR3. D genes are given only for firm matches. Clone size appears in some rows only: once, few, many, or a class for an expanded clone.

>TRBJ1-5|.|TRBV4-1|few
CASRPGAGNQPQHF
TGCGCCAGCAGACCGGGGGCGGGTAATCAGCCCCAGCATTTT
>TRBJ2-1|TRBD2|TRBV27|.
CASSLGGDSYNEQFF
TGTGCCAGCAGTTTAGGGGGGGATTCCTACAATGAGCAGTTCTTC
>TRBJ2-7|.|TRBV12-3/TRBV12-4|.
CASSLGGSIGEQYF
TGTGCCAGCAGTTTAGGGGGCTCTATTGGCGAGCAGTACTTC
>TRBJ2-3|TRBD2|TRBV6-1|many
CASSESAGGITDTQYF
TGTGCCAGCAGTGAGTCAGCGGGGGGTATCACAGATACGCAGTATTTT
>TRBJ2-7|.|TRBV7-2|medium-sized
CASSLQGISYEQYF
TGTGCCAGCAGCTTACAGGGGATCTCCTACGAGCAGTACTTC
>TRBJ1-6|.|TRBV6-6|many
CASSYSTPNSPLHF
TGTGCCAGCAGTTACTCGACGCCCAATTCACCCCTCCACTTT
>TRBJ1-1|.|TRBV9|.
CASSAGGHQNAFF
TGTGCCAGCAGCGCGGGGGGCCACCAGAACGCTTTCTTT
>TRBJ1-3|.|TRBV10-3|.
CAILGGAKGNTIYF
TGTGCCATCCTAGGCGGGGCGAAAGGAAACACCATATATTTT
>TRBJ2-1|.|TRBV27|.
CASSLSDPRYSSSYNEQFF
TGTGCCAGCAGTTTATCGGACCCAAGATATTCTAGCTCCTACAATGAGCAGTTCTTC
>TRBJ1-1|.|TRBV10-2|.
CASSEVIGLGAINQNTEAFF
TGCGCCAGCAGTGAGGTGATCGGCTTGGGGGCAATTAACCAAAACACTGAAGCTTTCTTT
>TRBJ2-3|TRBD2|TRBV12-3/TRBV12-4|.
CASSLDSGGKDTQYF
TGTGCCAGCAGTTTAGATAGCGGGGGGAAAGATACGCAGTATTTT
>TRBJ1-4|.|TRBV5-1|.
CASSPAGPREKLFF
TGCGCCAGCAGCCCGGCTGGGCCACGGGAAAAACTGTTTTTT
>TRBJ1-5|.|TRBV9|many
CASSVGGSNQPQHF
TGTGCCAGCAGCGTAGGAGGTAGCAATCAGCCCCAGCATTTT
>TRBJ1-2|.|TRBV15|.
CATSGGTSYTF
TGTGCCACCAGCGGGGGGACGAGCTACACCTTC
>TRBJ1-2|.|TRBV11-1|.
CASGALGDIHGYTF
TGTGCCAGCGGTGCCCTAGGAGACATTCATGGCTACACCTTC
>TRBJ2-3|.|TRBV7-6|.
CANKGGSTDTQYF
TGTGCCAACAAAGGCGGGAGCACAGATACGCAGTATTTT
>TRBJ1-2|.|TRBV7-6|few
CASSLEAGLNYGYTF
TGTGCCAGCAGCTTAGAGGCAGGGTTGAACTATGGCTACACCTTC
>TRBJ2-5|.|TRBV7-2|.
CASSASGRLETQYF
TGTGCCAGCAGCGCCTCGGGGCGATTAGAGACCCAGTACTTC
>TRBJ1-5|TRBD1|TRBV15|.
CATSRGQGINQPQHF
TGTGCCACCAGCAGAGGACAGGGTATCAATCAGCCCCAGCATTTT
>TRBJ2-3|.|TRBV4-3|few
CASSQWGRTDTQYF
TGCGCCAGCAGCCAATGGGGGAGGACAGATACGCAGTATTTT
>TRBJ2-1|.|TRBV7-3|many
CASSLRDLPRDEQFF
TGTGCCAGCAGCTTAAGGGACCTTCCACGGGATGAGCAGTTCTTC
>TRBJ1-2|.|TRBV6-2/TRBV6-3|.
CAIRRGTYGYTF
TGTGCCATCCGTAGGGGGACCTATGGCTACACCTTC
>TRBJ1-1|.|TRBV9|few
CASTPKGRGVGNTEAFF
TGTGCCAGCACCCCGAAGGGCAGGGGCGTGGGGAACACTGAAGCTTTCTTT
>TRBJ1-3|TRBD1|TRBV6-1|.
CASSEGTGTSGNTIYF
TGTGCCAGCAGTGAGGGGACAGGGACCTCTGGAAACACCATATATTTT
>TRBJ1-1|.|TRBV4-1|few
CASSQEDQRVTEAFF
TGCGCCAGCAGCCAAGAGGACCAACGGGTCACTGAAGCTTTCTTT
>TRBJ1-2|TRBD1|TRBV5-6|.
CASSDPGTVYGYTF
TGTGCCAGCAGCGACCCCGGGACAGTTTATGGCTACACCTTC
>TRBJ1-1|TRBD1|TRBV7-9|many
CASSLHRDRGLMNTEAFF
TGTGCCAGCAGCTTACACCGGGACAGGGGGCTGATGAACACTGAAGCTTTCTTT
>TRBJ2-1|.|TRBV28|.
CASTRNRVTYNEQFF
TGTGCCAGCACCCGAAACAGGGTAACCTACAATGAGCAGTTCTTC
>TRBJ1-2|.|TRBV7-9|few
CASSLINPGIGYTF
TGTGCCAGCAGCTTGATAAATCCAGGGATTGGCTACACCTTC
>TRBJ2-1|TRBD2|TRBV3-1|few
CASRRKTGTSTYNEQFF
TGTGCCAGCAGGAGAAAAACCGGGACTAGCACCTACAATGAGCAGTTCTTC
>TRBJ1-2|.|TRBV27|many
CASSLGGGYGYTF
TGTGCCAGCAGCTTAGGTGGGGGCTATGGCTACACCTTC
>TRBJ2-1|TRBD2|TRBV9|.
CASSVARGVGNEQFF
TGTGCCAGCAGCGTAGCTCGGGGGGTGGGGAATGAGCAGTTCTTC
>TRBJ2-3|.|TRBV7-6|.
CASSFPGAGIADTQYF
TGTGCCAGCAGCTTCCCCGGGGCAGGGATCGCAGATACGCAGTATTTT
>TRBJ2-3|.|TRBV6-5|.
CASSYSDPPDTQYF
TGTGCCAGCAGTTACTCAGACCCCCCAGATACGCAGTATTTT
>TRBJ2-5|TRBD2|TRBV7-8|.
CASSLVTSGGKETQYF
TGTGCCAGCAGCTTAGTAACTAGCGGGGGGAAGGAGACCCAGTACTTC
>TRBJ2-5|.|TRBV28|.
CASSTRGEETQYF
TGTGCCAGCAGTACCAGGGGTGAAGAGACCCAGTACTTC
>TRBJ1-1|.|TRBV19|.
CASSNLVAFF
TGTGCCAGTAGTAACTTGGTGGCTTTCTTT
>TRBJ2-2|.|TRBV9|.
CASSVMRRTPDTGELFF
TGTGCCAGCAGCGTGATGCGACGGACACCAGACACCGGGGAGCTGTTTTTT
>TRBJ2-7|.|TRBV7-2|many
CASSLGSLASYEQYF
TGTGCCAGCAGCTTGGGGTCCCTAGCTTCCTACGAGCAGTACTTC
>TRBJ2-2|.|TRBV6-5|.
CASSYPNTPGSGELFF
TGTGCCAGCAGTTACCCAAATACGCCAGGGTCCGGGGAGCTGTTTTTT
>TRBJ1-1|.|TRBV12-3/TRBV12-4|many
CASRLGEATEAFF
TGTGCCAGCAGACTAGGGGAAGCCACTGAAGCTTTCTTT
>TRBJ2-5|TRBD1|TRBV7-7|few
CASSLEVRGMETQYF
TGTGCTAGCAGCTTAGAGGTCAGGGGGATGGAGACCCAGTACTTC
>TRBJ2-7|TRBD2|TRBV5-6|.
CASSLPSGAYEQYF
TGTGCCAGCAGCTTACCTAGCGGAGCCTACGAGCAGTACTTC
>TRBJ1-6|.|TRBV6-6|once
CASRGEALHF
TGTGCCAGCAGGGGGGAGGCCCTCCACTTT
>TRBJ2-1|.|TRBV19|.
CASSMASYGEQFF
TGTGCCAGTAGTATGGCCTCGTACGGTGAGCAGTTCTTC
>TRBJ2-1|.|TRBV7-2|.
CATLIGIEQFF
TGTGCCACCTTGATAGGCATTGAGCAGTTCTTC
>TRBJ2-7|.|TRBV7-9|.
CASSARGPYEQYF
TGTGCCAGCAGCGCCCGAGGGCCCTACGAGCAGTACTTC
>TRBJ1-2|.|TRBV7-2|medium-sized
CASSLESGLRGYTF
TGTGCCAGCAGCTTAGAGTCGGGGTTGAGGGGCTACACCTTC
>TRBJ1-1|.|TRBV5-4|many
CASSLVAGMNTEAFF
TGTGCCAGCAGTTTAGTAGCCGGGATGAACACTGAAGCTTTCTTT
>TRBJ1-2|.|TRBV19|few
CASSALYLTETLPLDYGYTF
TGTGCCAGTAGTGCCTTGTACCTGACGGAGACACTACCTCTAGACTATGGCTACACCTTC
>TRBJ1-1|.|TRBV11-1|few
CASSLLGAGTEAFF
TGTGCCAGCAGCTTATTGGGGGCAGGCACTGAAGCTTTCTTT